The clone carrying this T cell receptor (beta chain) was recorded once. The sample comes from a study of blood T cell repertoires in COVID-19. Original handling: From reference gene primer amplification, estimates of nucleated cell counts were derived. Profiling relied on immunoSEQ multiplex PCR, and the TCRdb table lists in-frame clones only, not all of them. V, J and clone size are those of that table, while D and trimming were read from the DNA. The profile shows about 250,000 clones, around 80% of them singletons. V shed 0 bases and J shed 0 bases, with 14 bases lying between them. CDR3 size: 18 residues. Per the germline V gene, CDR1 is MGHRA and CDR2 is YSYEKL.

Sequencing was performed on PBMCs or T cells enriched from blood (not recorded which). The TCR sequence derives from a man between 35 and 55 years old who had been exposed to COVID-19. The chain combines TRBV4-1 with TRBJ1-4; D gene unclear. The CDR3 loop reads CASSQDPGEGATNEKLFF. The CDR3 coding sequence is TGCGCCAGCAGCCAAGACCCAGGAGAGGGCGCAACTAATGAAAAACTGTTTTTT.